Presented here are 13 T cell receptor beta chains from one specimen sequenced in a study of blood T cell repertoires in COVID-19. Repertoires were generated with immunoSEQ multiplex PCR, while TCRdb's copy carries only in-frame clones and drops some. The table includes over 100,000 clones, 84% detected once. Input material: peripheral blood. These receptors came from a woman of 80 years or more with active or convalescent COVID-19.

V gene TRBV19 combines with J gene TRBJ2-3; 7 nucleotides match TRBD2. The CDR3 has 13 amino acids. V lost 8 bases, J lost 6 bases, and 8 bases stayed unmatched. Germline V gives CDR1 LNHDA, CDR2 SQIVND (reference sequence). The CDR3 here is CASERSGADTQYF. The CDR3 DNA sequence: TGTGCCAGTGAGCGGAGCGGGGCGGATACGCAGTATTTT.

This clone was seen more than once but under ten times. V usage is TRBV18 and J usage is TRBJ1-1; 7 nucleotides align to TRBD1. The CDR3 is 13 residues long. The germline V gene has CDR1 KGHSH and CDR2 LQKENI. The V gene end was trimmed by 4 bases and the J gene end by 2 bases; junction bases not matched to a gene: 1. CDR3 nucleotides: TGTGCCAGCTCACGGGACAGTAACACTGAAGCTTTCTTT. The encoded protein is CASSRDSNTEAFF.

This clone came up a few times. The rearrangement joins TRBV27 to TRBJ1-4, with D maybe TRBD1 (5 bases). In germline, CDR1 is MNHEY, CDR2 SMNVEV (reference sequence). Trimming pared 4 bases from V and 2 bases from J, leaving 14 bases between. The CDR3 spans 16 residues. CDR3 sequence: CASSSISTGTNEKLFF. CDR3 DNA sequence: TGTGCCAGCAGTTCAATATCTACAGGTACTAATGAAAAACTGTTTTTT. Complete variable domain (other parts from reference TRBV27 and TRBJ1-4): EAQVTQNPRYLITVTGKKLTVTCSQNMNHEYMSWYRQDPGLGLRQIYYSMNVEVTDKGDVPEGYKVSRKEKRNFPLILESPSPNQTSLYFCASSSISTGTNEKLFFGSGTQLSVL.

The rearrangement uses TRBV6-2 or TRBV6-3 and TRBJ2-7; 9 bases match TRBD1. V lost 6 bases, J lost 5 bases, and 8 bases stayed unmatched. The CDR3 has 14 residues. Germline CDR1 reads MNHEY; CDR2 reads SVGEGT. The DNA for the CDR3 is TGTGCCAGCAGCTTGGGACAGGGAGTCCACGAGCAGTACTTC. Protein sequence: CASSLGQGVHEQYF.

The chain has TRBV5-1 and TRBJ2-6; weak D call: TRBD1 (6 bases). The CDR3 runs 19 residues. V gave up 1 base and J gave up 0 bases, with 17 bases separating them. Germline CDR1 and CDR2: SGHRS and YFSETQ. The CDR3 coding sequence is TGCGCCAGCAGCTTGAGGAGGCCAGGGGACCTCTCTGGGGCCAACGTCCTGACTTTC. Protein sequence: CASSLRRPGDLSGANVLTF. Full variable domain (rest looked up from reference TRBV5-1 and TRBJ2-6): KAGVTQTPRYLIKTRGQQVTLSCSPISGHRSVSWYQQTPGQGLQFLFEYFSETQRNKGNFPGRFSGRQFSNSRSEMNVSTLELGDSALYLCASSLRRPGDLSGANVLTFGAGSRLTVL.

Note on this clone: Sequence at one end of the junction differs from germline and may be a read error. The CDR3 DNA reads as TGTGCCAGCAGCCAAGACCTCATTTCGGGGTACGGGCAGTACTTC. Translating gives CASSQDLISGYGQYF. J is TRBJ2-7 and V is TRBV3-1 (or the pseudogene TRBV3-2); the D gene is possibly TRBD2 (5 bases). CDR3 length: 15 residues. CDR1 and CDR2 (germline): LGHDT, YNNKEL (reference sequence).

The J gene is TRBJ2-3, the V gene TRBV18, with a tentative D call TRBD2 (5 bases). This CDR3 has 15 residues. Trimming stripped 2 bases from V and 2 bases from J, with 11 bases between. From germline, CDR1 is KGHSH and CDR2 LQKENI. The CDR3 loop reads CASSPKGVNTDTQYF. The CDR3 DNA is TGTGCCAGCTCACCAAAGGGAGTAAACACAGATACGCAGTATTTT. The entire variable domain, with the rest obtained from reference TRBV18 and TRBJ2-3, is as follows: NAGVMQNPRHLVRRRGQEARLRCSPMKGHSHVYWYRQLPEEGLKFMVYLQKENIIDESGMPKERFSAEFPKEGPSILRIQQVVRGDSAAYFCASSPKGVNTDTQYFGPGTRLTVL.

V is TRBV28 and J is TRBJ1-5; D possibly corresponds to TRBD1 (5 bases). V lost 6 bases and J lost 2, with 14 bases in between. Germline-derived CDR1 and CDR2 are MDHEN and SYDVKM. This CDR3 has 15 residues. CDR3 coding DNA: TGTGCCAGCAGCAACGGCGGGGGGGGCAATCAGCCCCAGCATTTT. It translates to CASSNGGGGNQPQHF.

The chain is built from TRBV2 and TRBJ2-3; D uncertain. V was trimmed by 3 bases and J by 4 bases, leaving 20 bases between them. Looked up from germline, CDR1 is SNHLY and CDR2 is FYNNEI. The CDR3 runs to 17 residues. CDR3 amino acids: CASSELPFGGASDTQYF. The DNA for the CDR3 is TGTGCCAGCAGTGAGCTCCCATTTGGCGGAGCATCAGATACGCAGTATTTT.

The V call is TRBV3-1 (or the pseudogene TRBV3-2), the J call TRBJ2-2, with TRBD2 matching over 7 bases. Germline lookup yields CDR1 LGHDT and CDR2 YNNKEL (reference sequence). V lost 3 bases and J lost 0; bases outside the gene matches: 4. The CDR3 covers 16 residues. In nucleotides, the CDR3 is TGTGCCAGCAGCCATGGAGCGGGGACGAACACCGGGGAGCTGTTTTTT. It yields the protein CASSHGAGTNTGELFF.

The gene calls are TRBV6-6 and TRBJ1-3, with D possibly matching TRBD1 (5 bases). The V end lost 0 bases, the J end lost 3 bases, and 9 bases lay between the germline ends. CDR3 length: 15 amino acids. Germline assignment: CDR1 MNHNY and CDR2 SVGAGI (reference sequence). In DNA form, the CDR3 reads TGTGCCAGCAGTTACTCAACCAGGGTTGGAAACACCATATATTTT. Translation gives CASSYSTRVGNTIYF.

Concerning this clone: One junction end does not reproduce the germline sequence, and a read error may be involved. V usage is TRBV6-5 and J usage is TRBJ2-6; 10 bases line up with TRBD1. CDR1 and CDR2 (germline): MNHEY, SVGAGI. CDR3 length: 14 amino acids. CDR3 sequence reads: CASSYRQGAHVLTF. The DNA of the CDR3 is TGTGCCAGCAGTTATCGACAGGGGGCCCACGTCCTGACTTTC.

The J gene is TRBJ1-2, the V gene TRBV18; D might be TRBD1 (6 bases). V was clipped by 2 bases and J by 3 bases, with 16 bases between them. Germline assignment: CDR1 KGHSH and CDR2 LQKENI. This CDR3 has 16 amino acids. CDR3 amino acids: CASSPSVTTGYYGYTF. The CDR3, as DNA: TGTGCCAGCTCACCATCCGTAACCACAGGGTACTATGGCTACACCTTC.